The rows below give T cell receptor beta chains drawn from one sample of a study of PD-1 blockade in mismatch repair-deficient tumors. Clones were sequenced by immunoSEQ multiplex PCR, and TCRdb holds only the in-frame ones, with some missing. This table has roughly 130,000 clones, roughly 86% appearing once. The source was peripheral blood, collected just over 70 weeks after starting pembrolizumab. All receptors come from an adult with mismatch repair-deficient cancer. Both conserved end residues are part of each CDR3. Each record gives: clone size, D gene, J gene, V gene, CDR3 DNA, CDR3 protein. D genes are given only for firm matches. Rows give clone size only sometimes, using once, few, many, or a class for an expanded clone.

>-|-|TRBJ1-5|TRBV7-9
TGTGCCAGCAGCTTCCAGGGGACTCAGCCCCAGCATTTT
CASSFQGTQPQHF
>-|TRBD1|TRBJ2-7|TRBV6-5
TGTGCCAGCAGTGGACAGGGCTACGAGCAGTACTTC
CASSGQGYEQYF
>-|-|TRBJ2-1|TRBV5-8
TGTGCCAGCAGCCACTCATTCCGGGCAAGCTACAATGAGCAGTTCTTC
CASSHSFRASYNEQFF
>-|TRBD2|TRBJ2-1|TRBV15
TGTGCCACCAGCAGGGGGACTAGCGGGAGCAATGAGCAGTTCTTC
CATSRGTSGSNEQFF
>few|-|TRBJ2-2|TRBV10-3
TGTGCCATCAGGGAGGGCCCGAACACCGGGGAGCTGTTTTTT
CAIREGPNTGELFF
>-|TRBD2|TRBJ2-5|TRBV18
TGTGCCAGCTCACCCCGGACTAGCGGGGGCTTTCAAGAGACCCAGTACTTC
CASSPRTSGGFQETQYF
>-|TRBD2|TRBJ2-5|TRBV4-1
TGCGCCAGCAGCCAAGAATTGTGGCGGGAGGTCCCAGAGACCCAGTACTTC
CASSQELWREVPETQYF
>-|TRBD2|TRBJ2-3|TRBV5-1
TGCGCCAGCAGTTTGGGGGCAGCGGGAGGGCCCACAGATACGCAGTATTTT
CASSLGAAGGPTDTQYF
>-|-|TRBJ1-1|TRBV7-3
TGTGCCAGCAGCTTAACGTCCGCAGATGAAGCTTTCTTT
CASSLTSADEAFF
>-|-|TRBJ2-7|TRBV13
TGTGCCAGCAGCTTATCGGGACCGCACTCCTACGAGCAGTACTTC
CASSLSGPHSYEQYF
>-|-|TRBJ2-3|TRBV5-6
TGTGCCAGCAGCTTGGCGGGATACACAGATACGCAGTATTTT
CASSLAGYTDTQYF
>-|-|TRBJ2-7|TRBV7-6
TGTGCCAGCAGCTTAATAGCTGGCGAACACGAGCAGTACTTC
CASSLIAGEHEQYF
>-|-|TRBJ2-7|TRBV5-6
TGTGCCAGCAGCTCGGGACTTCTGCAGAACTTC
CASSSGLLQNF
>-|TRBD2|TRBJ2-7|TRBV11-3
TGTGCCAGCAGCATAGAGAGCGGGAGGATCTACGAGCAGTACTTC
CASSIESGRIYEQYF
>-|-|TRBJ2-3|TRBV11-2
TGTGCCAGCAGCTTAGATTCCACAGATACGCAGTATTTT
CASSLDSTDTQYF
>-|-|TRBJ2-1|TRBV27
TGTGCCAGCAGTTCAAATTTAATAATACCGAACTACAATGAGCAGTTCTTC
CASSSNLIIPNYNEQFF
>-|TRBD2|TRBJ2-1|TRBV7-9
TGTGCCAGCAGCCATGGGACTAGCGGGACGCACGCCATCGAGCAGTTCTTC
CASSHGTSGTHAIEQFF
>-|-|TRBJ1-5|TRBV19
TGTGCCCCCAGGGGAGGGCAGGGAAGTGTGGCACAGCCCCAGCATTTT
CAPRGGQGSVAQPQHF
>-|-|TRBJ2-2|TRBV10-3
TGTGCCATCAGTGATGTAGGGACCGGGGAGCTGTTTTTT
CAISDVGTGELFF
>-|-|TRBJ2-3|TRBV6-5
TGTGCCAGCAGTACGGACACAGATACGCAGTATTTT
CASSTDTDTQYF
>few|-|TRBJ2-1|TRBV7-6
TGTGCCAGCAGCTTAACGGGAGCGAGGAATGAGCAGTTCTTC
CASSLTGARNEQFF
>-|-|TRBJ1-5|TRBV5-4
TGTGCCAGCAGCTTGGGTGCCAATCAGCCCCAGCATTTT
CASSLGANQPQHF
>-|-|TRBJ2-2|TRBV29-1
TGCAGCGTTGAAGATTGGGAGCGTTCGAACACCGGGGAGCTGTTTTTT
CSVEDWERSNTGELFF
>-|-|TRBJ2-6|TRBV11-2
TGTGCCAGCGGTGCGGTACACTCTGGGGCCAACGTCCTGACTTTC
CASGAVHSGANVLTF
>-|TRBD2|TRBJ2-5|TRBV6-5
TGTGCCAGCAGTTACGGGGCTAGCGGTCCACAAGAGACCCAGTACTTC
CASSYGASGPQETQYF
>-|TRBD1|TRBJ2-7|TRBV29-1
TGCAGCGTTGAAGGTCGGACGGACAGGGGGGCCTACGAGCAGTACTTC
CSVEGRTDRGAYEQYF
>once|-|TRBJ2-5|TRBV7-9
TGTGCCAGCAGCCAAATCTTTGGCGCCCAAGAGACCCAGTACTTC
CASSQIFGAQETQYF
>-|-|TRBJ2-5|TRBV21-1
TGTGCCAATGACAGGGGAGATGAGACCCAGTACTTC
CANDRGDETQYF
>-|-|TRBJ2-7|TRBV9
TGTGCCAGCAGCGTAGGGGACACTGCCTACGAGCAGTACTTC
CASSVGDTAYEQYF
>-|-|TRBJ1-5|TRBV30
TGTGCCTGGAGTCCATCCAGCAATCAGCCCCAGCATTTT
CAWSPSSNQPQHF
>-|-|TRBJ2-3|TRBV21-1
TGTGCCAGCAGCAAAGTCAGGACAGGGAGCCCTAGCACAGATACGCAGTATTTT
CASSKVRTGSPSTDTQYF